What follows are 5 T cell receptor beta chains derived from one specimen sequenced in a study of T cell repertoires in cytomegalovirus infection. Their recognized antigens are unknown. TCRdb passed the reads through MiXCR, listing each CDR3 protein once. The sample holds approximately 1,000,000 distinct CDR3 sequences, around 30% seen once. The sequenced sample was cultured CD8+ T cells from PBMCs, obtained from culture after CMV antigen stimulation. All receptors derive from a human donor in good health (CMV status not recorded). Some clones in this sample may be carry-over from other donors' samples.

The chain joins TRBV6-8 to TRBJ2-5; D is perhaps TRBD2 (6 bases). In germline, CDR1 is MNHGY, CDR2 SAAAGT. The V gene lost 1 base and the J gene lost 4 bases, with 13 bases spanning the gap. The CDR3 has 15 amino acids. The CDR3 reads CASSYWARRGETQYF. The DNA for the CDR3 is TGTGCCAGCAGTTACTGGGCCAGGCGGGGAGAGACCCAGTACTTC.

This clonotype occurred a few times. The chain carries TRBV6-5 and TRBJ2-1; TRBD2 is a possible D gene (6 bases). There are 13 residues in the CDR3. V was shortened by 2 bases and J by 11 bases, with 13 bases between the two germline ends. CDR1 and CDR2 from the germline V gene are MNHEY and SVGAGI. The CDR3 region is CASSYVGGDQQFF. CDR3 in DNA: TGTGCCAGCAGTTACGTGGGGGGAGATCAGCAGTTCTTC.

The chain links TRBV7-2 to TRBJ2-1, with a tentative D call TRBD1 (5 bases). Germline V gene sequence: CDR1 SGHTA, CDR2 FQGNSA. The V and J ends lost 1 base and 3 bases respectively, with 10 bases between them. The CDR3 runs 15 residues. The CDR3 DNA reads TGTGCCAGCAGCTTAGAAGGGGCCTACTACAATGAGCAGTTCTTC. It codes for CASSLEGAYYNEQFF.

This clonotype turned up a few times. This sequence joins TRBV19 and TRBJ1-2, with D possibly being TRBD1 (5 bases). This CDR3 contains 15 residues. The germline V gene has CDR1 LNHDA and CDR2 SQIVND (reference sequence). With 9 bases removed from V and 2 bases from J, the gap between germline ends came to 19 bases. CDR3: CASRRGTDYNYGYTF. The CDR3 coding sequence is TGTGCCAGCCGTAGGGGTACGGACTACAACTATGGCTACACCTTC.

This sequence joins TRBV7-2 and TRBJ2-1; D perhaps matches TRBD2 (7 bases). The germline CDR1 and CDR2 sequences are SGHTA and FQGNSA. The germline V and J ends were trimmed by 5 bases and 4 bases, with 18 bases remaining between them. There are 16 residues in the CDR3. CDR3 sequence: CASSPLGGLSYNEQFF. The CDR3 DNA is TGTGCCAGCAGCCCCCTCGGGGGGCTCTCTTACAATGAGCAGTTCTTC.